The rows below give T cell receptor beta chains drawn from one sample of a study of Ad26.COV2.S vaccination and SARS-CoV-2 variants. This table comes from immunoSEQ multiplex PCR, and its TCRdb copy is limited to in-frame clones, with some not included. The sample yields about 220,000 clones, 88% seen once. This specimen consisted of peripheral blood, obtained in a trial of Ad26.COV2.S vaccine versus placebo. The source of these receptors is a person between 18 and 65 years old who received the Ad26.COV2.S COVID-19 vaccine or a placebo. Each CDR3 is given with its conserved first and last residue. D genes are given only for firm matches. Size is stated for part of the rows, as once, few or many counts, or as a class when the clone is expanded.

D	V	J	size	CDR3	DNA
TRBD2	TRBV11-2	TRBJ2-3	NA	CASSLTSGASTDTQYF	TGTGCCAGCAGCTTGACTAGCGGGGCTAGCACAGATACGCAGTATTTT
NA	TRBV6-1	TRBJ2-1	NA	CASSEDGSPYNEQFF	TGTGCCAGCAGTGAAGACGGTAGCCCCTACAATGAGCAGTTCTTC
NA	TRBV14	TRBJ2-7	NA	CASSQTLLSHEQYF	TGTGCCAGCAGCCAGACGCTCCTATCCCACGAGCAGTACTTC
TRBD2	TRBV4-2	TRBJ2-5	once	CASSQVWGLAGVQWTQYF	TGTGCCAGCAGCCAAGTCTGGGGACTAGCGGGCGTCCAGTGGACCCAGTACTTC
NA	TRBV15	TRBJ1-6	medium-sized	CATSRESGDSSPLHF	TGTGCCACCAGCAGAGAGTCAGGGGACTCTTCACCCCTCCACTTT
TRBD1	TRBV6-5	TRBJ2-7	once	CASRGTGAYEQYF	TGTGCCAGCAGAGGAACAGGGGCGTACGAGCAGTACTTC
NA	TRBV5-5	TRBJ1-5	NA	CASSPTIGYSNQPQHF	TGTGCCAGCAGCCCTACAATAGGTTATAGCAATCAGCCCCAGCATTTT
NA	TRBV7-8	TRBJ1-5	NA	CATYAGRDHQPQHF	TGTGCTACCTACGCGGGCAGGGATCATCAGCCCCAGCATTTT
NA	TRBV7-2	TRBJ2-1	NA	CASSPFGGRDNEQFF	TGTGCCAGCAGCCCCTTCGGCGGTAGGGATAATGAGCAGTTCTTC
NA	TRBV7-2	TRBJ2-7	once	CASSPRLTYEQYF	TGTGCCAGCAGCCCGCGGCTTACCTACGAGCAGTACTTC
NA	TRBV9	TRBJ1-5	NA	CASSPTPDQPQHF	TGTGCCAGCAGCCCGACCCCGGACCAGCCCCAGCATTTT
TRBD1	TRBV12-3/TRBV12-4	TRBJ1-2	few	CASSPDRVRGYTF	TGTGCCAGCAGTCCCGACAGGGTGCGTGGCTACACCTTC
TRBD2	TRBV24-1	TRBJ2-1	NA	CATSDLPAGAYNEQFF	TGTGCCACCAGTGATTTGCCGGCGGGGGCCTACAATGAGCAGTTCTTC
NA	TRBV5-1	TRBJ2-1	NA	CASSPRGGLYNEQFF	TGCGCCAGCAGCCCACGGGGCGGGTTATACAATGAGCAGTTCTTC
NA	TRBV28	TRBJ1-2	NA	CASSLKLNGGYTF	TGTGCCAGCAGTTTAAAGTTGAATGGGGGCTACACCTTC
NA	TRBV19	TRBJ2-2	NA	CASSILTGTNTGELFF	TGTGCCAGTAGTATACTTACAGGGACCAACACCGGGGAGCTGTTTTTT
NA	TRBV5-8	TRBJ1-1	NA	CASSLQGYRNTEAFF	TGTGCCAGCAGCTTACAGGGTTATAGGAACACTGAAGCTTTCTTT
TRBD1	TRBV28	TRBJ2-7	NA	CASSFEDRGYF	TGTGCCAGCAGTTTCGAGGACAGGGGCTACTTC
TRBD1	TRBV28	TRBJ1-5	NA	CATRFRARTGLWGIPQPQHF	TGTGCCACCCGCTTTCGGGCGCGGACAGGACTATGGGGGATCCCTCAGCCCCAGCATTTT
NA	TRBV28	TRBJ2-3	NA	CASSSRVVGTDTQYF	TGTGCCAGCAGTTCTAGGGTCGTAGGGACAGATACGCAGTATTTT
NA	TRBV6-2/TRBV6-3	TRBJ1-6	many	CASSTEPGASPLHF	TGTGCCAGCAGTACCGAACCAGGGGCTTCACCCCTCCACTTT
TRBD1	TRBV6-5	TRBJ1-2	few	CASNTGGPPYGYTF	TGTGCCAGCAACACAGGGGGACCCCCCTATGGCTACACCTTC
NA	TRBV9	TRBJ1-2	NA	CASSARRGADYGYTF	TGTGCCAGCAGCGCACGAAGGGGTGCCGACTATGGCTACACCTTC
TRBD2	TRBV5-6	TRBJ2-5	NA	CASSLEAGDGLVNF	TGTGCCAGCAGCTTGGAAGCGGGAGACGGATTGGTGAACTTC
NA	TRBV19	TRBJ2-3	NA	CASSIGPSTDTQYF	TGTGCCAGTAGTATAGGACCCTCCACAGATACGCAGTATTTT
TRBD2	TRBV5-4	TRBJ2-3	NA	CASSLGGRSTDTQYF	TGTGCCAGCAGCTTGGGCGGGAGGAGTACAGATACGCAGTATTTT
TRBD2	TRBV3-1/TRBV3-2	TRBJ2-7	NA	CASSQETVAGRNHEQYF	TGTGCCAGCAGCCAAGAAACTGTAGCGGGCCGAAATCACGAGCAGTACTTC
NA	TRBV10-3	TRBJ2-3	NA	CAISESRVAVSTDTQYF	TGTGCCATCAGTGAGTCGAGGGTAGCGGTTAGCACAGATACGCAGTATTTT
NA	TRBV27	TRBJ2-5	NA	CASSSRQKQETQYF	TGTGCCAGCAGTTCCCGACAAAAACAAGAGACCCAGTACTTC
NA	TRBV5-4	TRBJ2-5	NA	CASSSGEGETQYF	TGTGCCAGCAGCTCAGGGGAGGGAGAGACCCAGTACTTC
NA	TRBV30	TRBJ1-6	NA	CAWTGGGSPLHF	TGTGCCTGGACCGGGGGGGGTTCACCCCTCCACTTT
TRBD2	TRBV27	TRBJ2-2	NA	CASPHRPTGRTSGEPNTGELFF	TGTGCCAGCCCCCATCGCCCGACAGGGAGGACTAGCGGGGAACCGAACACCGGGGAGCTGTTTTTT
NA	TRBV9	TRBJ1-2	NA	CASSGQFFNYGYTF	TGTGCCAGCAGCGGGCAGTTCTTTAACTATGGCTACACCTTC
NA	TRBV9	TRBJ1-6	NA	CASTTGPNSPLHF	TGTGCCAGCACCACGGGACCTAATTCACCCCTCCACTTT
TRBD2	TRBV24-1	TRBJ2-1	once	CATSDHGLAGNEQFF	TGTGCCACCAGTGACCATGGACTAGCGGGGAATGAGCAGTTCTTC
TRBD2	TRBV7-2	TRBJ2-2	NA	CASSLEWLAGGVISGELFF	TGTGCCAGCAGCTTAGAATGGCTAGCGGGAGGAGTAATATCCGGGGAGCTGTTTTTT
TRBD2	TRBV28	TRBJ2-1	NA	CASSPTSGGYNEQFF	TGTGCCAGCAGTCCCACTAGCGGGGGATACAATGAGCAGTTCTTC
NA	TRBV10-2	TRBJ2-5	NA	CASSRYRDQETQYF	TGCGCCAGCAGTCGATACCGGGACCAAGAGACCCAGTACTTC
NA	TRBV12-3/TRBV12-4	TRBJ2-7	NA	CASSPRWGEQYF	TGTGCCAGCAGTCCCAGGTGGGGCGAGCAGTACTTC
NA	TRBV28	TRBJ2-7	once	CASTQGRVSYEQYF	TGTGCCAGCACCCAGGGAAGGGTCTCCTACGAGCAGTACTTC
NA	TRBV7-8	TRBJ2-2	once	CASSPWGVNTGELFF	TGTGCCAGCAGCCCCTGGGGGGTGAACACCGGGGAGCTGTTTTTT
TRBD1	TRBV19	TRBJ1-5	NA	CASREGTGGNQPQHF	TGTGCCAGTAGAGAGGGGACAGGGGGCAATCAGCCCCAGCATTTT
NA	TRBV30	TRBJ2-7	NA	CAWTVGYEQYF	TGTGCCTGGACCGTGGGGTACGAGCAGTACTTC
NA	TRBV18	TRBJ2-3	NA	CASSPSTRRDTQYF	TGTGCCAGCTCACCGTCGACTCGGAGGGATACGCAGTATTTT
TRBD1	TRBV3-1/TRBV3-2	TRBJ2-7	NA	CASSHYNPGTGSYEQYF	TGTGCCAGCAGCCATTACAACCCCGGGACAGGGTCCTACGAGCAGTACTTC
TRBD2	TRBV6-4	TRBJ2-1	NA	CASSASGGFYNEQFF	TGTGCCAGCAGTGCTAGCGGGGGATTCTACAATGAGCAGTTCTTC
TRBD1	TRBV6-2/TRBV6-3	TRBJ2-1	NA	CASSYSGGQGVF	TGTGCCAGCAGTTACTCGGGGGGACAGGGAGTCTTC
NA	TRBV6-5	TRBJ2-2	NA	CASSYGGLRSTGELFF	TGTGCCAGCAGTTATGGGGGGCTCCGGTCCACCGGGGAGCTGTTTTTT
NA	TRBV27	TRBJ1-4	once	CASSLSIGAGEKLFF	TGTGCCAGCAGTTTATCTATTGGGGCCGGAGAAAAACTGTTTTTT
NA	TRBV27	TRBJ2-5	once	CASSPWTDQETQYF	TGTGCCAGCAGTCCATGGACTGATCAAGAGACCCAGTACTTC
TRBD2	TRBV10-2	TRBJ2-3	NA	CASSDIGGSTDTQYF	TGCGCCAGCAGTGATATCGGGGGGAGCACAGATACGCAGTATTTT
TRBD2	TRBV4-3	TRBJ2-1	NA	CASSLRLAGSFYNEQFF	TGCGCCAGCAGCCTTCGACTAGCGGGATCCTTCTACAATGAGCAGTTCTTC
NA	TRBV11-2	TRBJ2-7	once	CASSLEGTLSYEQYF	TGTGCCAGCAGCTTAGAAGGGACACTCTCCTACGAGCAGTACTTC
NA	TRBV4-1	TRBJ2-5	NA	CASSLASPETQYF	TGCGCCAGCAGCCTGGCTAGCCCAGAGACCCAGTACTTC
NA	TRBV5-6	TRBJ1-1	NA	CASSLVSMNTEAFF	TGTGCCAGCAGCTTGGTCTCCATGAACACTGAAGCTTTCTTT